A selection of T cell receptor beta chains follows, all from one sample in a study of blood T cells in healthy people across ages. TCRdb passed the 5' RACE reads through MiXCR, listing each CDR3 protein once. The sample shows 650,000 to 700,000 distinct CDR3 sequences, about a third of them seen only once. Sequenced: blood. Receptor source: a woman older than 75 in good health. The CDR3 runs from the conserved cysteine through the conserved F or W. The D gene is left open where the match is weak. Expanded clones get a size class; other rows say once, few or many, or leave the size out.

d_call j_call clone_size v_call cdr3_aa cdr3_nt
NA TRBJ2-5 NA TRBV29-1 CSVALLTGETQYF TGCAGCGTCGCGCTCCTGACAGGAGAGACCCAGTACTTC
NA TRBJ2-1 many TRBV12-3/TRBV12-4 CASSLGIGGQFF TGTGCCAGCAGTTTGGGGATTGGTGGGCAGTTCTTC
NA TRBJ1-4 NA TRBV27 CASSPLAIGEKLFF TGTGCCAGCAGTCCACTAGCTATAGGTGAAAAACTGTTTTTT
NA TRBJ2-3 many TRBV3-1 CASSQQTLGDTQYF TGTGCCAGCAGCCAGCAGACTCTCGGAGATACGCAGTATTTT
NA TRBJ2-7 many TRBV30 CAWSLRREYEQYF TGTGCCTGGAGTCTACGGAGGGAGTACGAGCAGTACTTC
NA TRBJ1-2 many TRBV7-9 CASSLRDGYTF TGTGCCAGCAGCTTACGAGACGGCTACACCTTC
TRBD2 TRBJ2-3 few TRBV20-1 CSAGWPDPSGVGDTQYF TGCAGTGCTGGGTGGCCCGACCCTAGCGGGGTAGGAGATACGCAGTATTTT
NA TRBJ2-7 NA TRBV7-2 CASSTLDTTYEQYF TGTGCCAGCAGCACATTGGACACCACCTACGAGCAGTACTTC
NA TRBJ1-2 many TRBV6-2/TRBV6-3 CASKSASNYGYTF TGTGCCAGCAAGTCGGCGTCGAACTATGGCTACACCTTC
NA TRBJ2-7 NA TRBV7-2 CASSWALEEQYF TGTGCCAGCAGCTGGGCGCTAGAGGAGCAGTACTTC
NA TRBJ2-5 many TRBV20-1 CSAKTADRGQETQYF TGCAGTGCTAAGACCGCCGACAGAGGTCAAGAGACCCAGTACTTC
TRBD2 TRBJ2-1 NA TRBV4-3 CASSQDPNGAAGEVNEQFF TGCGCCAGCAGCCAAGATCCCAATGGCGCGGCGGGAGAGGTTAATGAGCAGTTCTTC
NA TRBJ2-7 NA TRBV5-1 CASSRKGGERDEQYF TGCGCCAGCAGCCGAAAGGGGGGGGAGCGGGACGAGCAGTACTTC
TRBD1 TRBJ1-6 NA TRBV2 CASGTYMDRVGSPLHF TGTGCCAGCGGGACTTACATGGACAGGGTCGGTTCACCCCTCCACTTT
TRBD1 TRBJ2-3 many TRBV14 CASSQDQDRAADTQYF TGTGCCAGCAGCCAAGATCAGGACAGGGCCGCAGATACGCAGTATTTT
NA TRBJ2-3 many TRBV5-1 CASSMEDTQYF TGCGCCAGCAGCATGGAAGATACGCAGTATTTT
NA TRBJ1-5 many TRBV27 CASSFVGRNQPQHF TGTGCCAGCAGTTTTGTAGGCCGAAATCAGCCCCAGCATTTT
NA TRBJ1-3 NA TRBV5-1 CASSRAGRGNTIYF TGCGCCAGCAGCAGGGCAGGGAGAGGAAACACCATATATTTT
NA TRBJ2-1 NA TRBV30 CAWSVHAGLDNEQFF TGTGCCTGGAGTGTACACGCAGGGTTAGACAATGAGCAGTTCTTC
TRBD2 TRBJ2-3 many TRBV12-3/TRBV12-4 CASIPRAGVTDTQYF TGTGCCAGCATCCCGAGGGCGGGGGTCACAGATACGCAGTATTTT
TRBD1 TRBJ2-7 many TRBV10-3 CAISGQGNEQYF TGTGCCATCAGTGGACAGGGGAACGAGCAGTACTTC
NA TRBJ2-2 many TRBV7-2 CASSPPPGTNTGELFF TGTGCCAGCAGCCCTCCCCCGGGAACGAACACCGGGGAGCTGTTTTTT
TRBD1 TRBJ1-5 NA TRBV20-1 CSAPPGQGVIQPQHF TGCAGTGCTCCTCCGGGACAGGGGGTTATTCAGCCCCAGCATTTT
NA TRBJ1-2 NA TRBV7-9 CASNDWGDSIYGYTF TGTGCCAGCAACGACTGGGGGGATTCGATCTATGGTTACACCTTC
NA TRBJ2-3 NA TRBV28 CASSATQSLAGDTQYF TGTGCCAGCAGTGCTACTCAGTCCCTAGCTGGAGATACGCAGTATTTT
NA TRBJ1-6 NA TRBV27 CASSLTGTWNSPLHF TGTGCCAGCAGTTTGACCGGGACCTGGAATTCACCCCTCCACTTT
NA TRBJ2-7 NA TRBV11-2 CASSLGVPLVYEQYF TGTGCCAGCAGCTTAGGGGTCCCGCTAGTCTACGAGCAGTACTTC
TRBD1 TRBJ1-4 NA TRBV9 CASSVDDRVGNEKLFF TGTGCCAGCAGCGTAGATGACAGGGTCGGTAATGAAAAACTGTTTTTT
TRBD1 TRBJ1-5 NA TRBV5-6 CASSLRPGGDQPQHF TGTGCCAGCAGCCTGCGCCCAGGGGGTGATCAGCCCCAGCATTTT
TRBD2 TRBJ2-3 few TRBV28 CASSLYQRGGQTDTQYF TGTGCCAGCAGTTTATACCAGCGGGGGGGCCAGACAGATACGCAGTATTTT
NA TRBJ1-4 few TRBV4-1 CASSQDPGQYEKLFF TGCGCCAGCAGCCAGGATCCTGGACAGTATGAAAAACTGTTTTTT
NA TRBJ2-5 many TRBV9 CASSLGPIEVETQYF TGTGCCAGCAGCCTGGGACCAATTGAGGTAGAGACCCAGTACTTC
TRBD1 TRBJ1-1 many TRBV12-3/TRBV12-4 CASRLKGAGGEAFF TGTGCCAGCAGGCTAAAGGGCGCAGGGGGTGAAGCTTTCTTT
TRBD1 TRBJ2-7 many TRBV5-5 CASSLATGQATYEQYF TGTGCCAGCAGCTTGGCTACCGGACAGGCCACCTACGAGCAGTACTTC
NA TRBJ2-5 many TRBV5-4 CASSAPGHQETQYF TGTGCCAGCAGCGCACCGGGACACCAAGAGACCCAGTACTTC
NA TRBJ1-5 many TRBV9 CASSVAGVNQPQHF TGTGCCAGCAGCGTAGCCGGGGTCAATCAGCCCCAGCATTTT
TRBD2 TRBJ2-1 NA TRBV12-3/TRBV12-4 CASSLPRLAGGPNEQFF TGTGCCAGCAGTTTACCGCGACTAGCGGGGGGGCCAAATGAGCAGTTCTTC
NA TRBJ2-1 NA TRBV6-1 CASSEGSPSEQFF TGTGCCAGCAGTGAAGGGTCCCCAAGTGAGCAGTTCTTC
TRBD1 TRBJ2-1 many TRBV12-3/TRBV12-4 CASTGSSGTGFNEQFF TGTGCCAGCACCGGGTCTTCCGGGACAGGGTTCAATGAGCAGTTCTTC
TRBD1 TRBJ2-5 many TRBV2 CASSEVGTGGQETQYF TGTGCCAGCAGTGAAGTCGGGACAGGGGGCCAAGAGACCCAGTACTTC
TRBD2 TRBJ2-7 few TRBV29-1 CSVRTSSYNEQYF TGCAGCGTTAGGACTAGCTCCTACAATGAGCAGTACTTC
TRBD1 TRBJ2-7 many TRBV5-1 CASSLEGQGPDEQYF TGCGCCAGCAGCTTGGAAGGACAGGGGCCCGACGAGCAGTACTTC